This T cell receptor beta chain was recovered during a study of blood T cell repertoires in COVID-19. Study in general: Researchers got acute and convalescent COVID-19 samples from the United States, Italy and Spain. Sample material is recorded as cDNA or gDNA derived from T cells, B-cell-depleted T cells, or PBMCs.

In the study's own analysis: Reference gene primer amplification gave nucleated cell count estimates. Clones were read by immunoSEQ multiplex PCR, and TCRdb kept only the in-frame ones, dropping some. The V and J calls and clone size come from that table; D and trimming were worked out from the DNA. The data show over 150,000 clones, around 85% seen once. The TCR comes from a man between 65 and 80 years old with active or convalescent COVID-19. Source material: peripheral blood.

The DNA of the CDR3 is TGTGCCAGCCTAGAACAGGGCAGCTCCTACGAGCAGTACTTC. Its translation is CASLEQGSSYEQYF. This rearrangement joins TRBV7-2 to TRBJ2-7, with D tentatively TRBD1 (6 bases). The V and J ends lost 8 bases and 0 bases respectively, with 14 bases between them. Germline assignment: CDR1 SGHTA and CDR2 FQGNSA. This CDR3 is built from 14 residues. The full variable domain, in which reference TRBV7-2 and TRBJ2-7 provide the parts outside the CDR3, is GAGVSQSPSNKVTEKGKDVELRCDPISGHTALYWYRQSLGQGLEFLIYFQGNSAPDKSGLPSDRFSAERTGGSVSTLTIQRTQQEDSAVYLCASLEQGSSYEQYFGPGTRLTVT.